These T cell receptor beta chains were read from a single sample in a study of T cell repertoires in cytomegalovirus infection. Antigens for these TCRs are unknown. TCRdb ran MiXCR on the reads and lists one entry per CDR3 protein. Altogether 40,000 to 55,000 distinct CDR3 sequences are present, around 18% being singletons, with the ten largest covering 26%. The input for sequencing was CD8+ T cells from cultured PBMCs, taken from culture after CMV antigen stimulation. Receptor source: a human donor in good health (CMV status not recorded). Some clones in this sample may be carry-over from other donors' samples. Each CDR3 is given with its conserved first and last residue. D genes are given only for firm matches. Not every row has a clone size; where given, it reads once, few, many or a size class.

V gene	clone size	D gene	J gene	CDR3 protein	CDR3 DNA
TRBV4-3	few	-	TRBJ1-3	CASSQEGDRTSGNTIYF	TGCGCCAGCAGCCAAGAGGGCGACAGGACCTCTGGAAACACCATATATTTT
TRBV24-1	-	TRBD1	TRBJ1-5	CATSGLEGQTGNQPQHF	TGTGCCACCAGTGGCCTAGAGGGACAGACTGGCAATCAGCCCCAGCATTTT
TRBV6-6	-	TRBD2	TRBJ2-5	CASSYSGGGPPQETQYF	TGTGCCAGCAGTTACTCGGGGGGAGGGCCCCCACAAGAGACCCAGTACTTC
TRBV6-1	-	-	TRBJ1-5	CASSERGEKGNQPQHF	TGTGCCAGCAGTGAAAGGGGGGAAAAGGGCAATCAGCCCCAGCATTTT
TRBV7-6	-	-	TRBJ2-1	CASSFRAAGNEQFF	TGTGCCAGCAGCTTTCGAGCGGCTGGGAATGAGCAGTTCTTC
TRBV7-9	many	TRBD1	TRBJ2-7	CASSHRDRPYEQYF	TGTGCCAGCAGCCACCGGGACAGGCCCTACGAGCAGTACTTC
TRBV11-2	few	TRBD2	TRBJ2-1	CATLPSGLPYNEQFF	TGTGCCACCCTCCCTTCGGGACTACCCTACAATGAGCAGTTCTTC
TRBV7-8	-	-	TRBJ2-3	CASSPTGAPSRDTQYF	TGTGCCAGCAGTCCCACGGGGGCTCCCTCAAGGGATACGCAGTATTTT
TRBV7-8	-	-	TRBJ2-3	CASSFSSPASTDTQYF	TGTGCCAGCAGCTTTAGTAGCCCTGCTAGCACAGATACGCAGTATTTT
TRBV6-5	few	-	TRBJ2-1	CASSYSDNGQFF	TGTGCCAGCAGTTACTCCGACAATGGGCAGTTCTTC
TRBV19	-	-	TRBJ1-6	CASSHREDNSPLHF	TGTGCCAGTAGCCACCGGGAAGACAATTCACCCCTCCACTTT
TRBV14	-	-	TRBJ1-1	CASSQGAGTEAFF	TGTGCCAGCAGCCAGGGGGCAGGAACTGAAGCTTTCTTT
TRBV5-1	-	-	TRBJ1-1	CASSDVLGGNTEAFF	TGCGCCAGCAGCGACGTTTTGGGGGGTAACACTGAAGCTTTCTTT
TRBV7-3	few	TRBD2	TRBJ2-7	CASSSSTSGRAAEQYF	TGTGCCAGCAGCTCATCGACTAGCGGGAGGGCCGCCGAGCAGTACTTC